These T cell receptor beta chains were read from a single sample in a study of blood T cell repertoires in COVID-19. Measured with immunoSEQ multiplex PCR; TCRdb has only the in-frame clones, and not every one. The table shows 45,000 to 60,000 clones, with 80% to 90% occurring only once. The sequenced material came from peripheral blood. These receptors were taken from a man between 60 and 70 years old with acute or convalescent COVID-19. The CDR3 runs from the conserved cysteine through the conserved F or W. D genes are given only for firm matches. Size is omitted from some rows. Given values are once, few, many or a class for expanded clones.

>TRBJ1-3|-|TRBD1|TRBV6-4
CASSGPGGSGNTIYF
TGTGCCAGCAGTGGGCCAGGGGGCTCTGGAAACACCATATATTTT
>TRBJ1-4|-|-|TRBV30
CAFEDRSNEKLFF
TGTGCCTTCGAAGACAGGTCTAATGAAAAACTGTTTTTT
>TRBJ1-5|-|-|TRBV7-2
CASSSPGGNQPQHF
TGTGCCAGCAGCTCACCAGGGGGCAATCAGCCCCAGCATTTT
>TRBJ2-1|-|-|TRBV7-2
CASSLNQKSWQFF
TGTGCCAGCAGCTTAAATCAGAAATCATGGCAGTTCTTC
>TRBJ1-2|once|-|TRBV5-1
CASSLVQGDYGYTF
TGCGCCAGCAGCTTGGTACAGGGCGATTATGGCTACACCTTC
>TRBJ1-2|-|-|TRBV21-1
CASRVMRF
TGTGCCAGTCGTGTTATGAGATTC
>TRBJ2-5|-|-|TRBV25-1
CASSEYSPAAETQYF
TGTGCCAGCAGTGAATATAGCCCGGCGGCGGAGACCCAGTACTTC
>TRBJ1-5|few|TRBD1|TRBV19
CASKPATGEGNQPQHF
TGTGCCAGTAAACCCGCCACAGGGGAAGGGAATCAGCCCCAGCATTTT
>TRBJ1-4|-|TRBD1|TRBV5-1
CASSITTGSNEKLFF
TGCGCCAGCAGCATAACGACAGGGTCGAATGAAAAACTGTTTTTT
>TRBJ2-2|-|-|TRBV6-2/TRBV6-3
CASSYSDLTGELFF
TGTGCCAGCAGTTACTCGGACTTAACCGGGGAGCTGTTTTTT
>TRBJ2-6|-|-|TRBV7-2
CASSRIQAPSGANVLTF
TGTGCCAGCAGCCGTATCCAGGCGCCATCTGGGGCCAACGTCCTGACTTTC
>TRBJ1-2|-|-|TRBV6-2/TRBV6-3
CASSYSRGNYGYTF
TGTGCCAGCAGTTACTCTAGGGGAAACTATGGCTACACCTTC
>TRBJ1-1|few|-|TRBV28
CASSLSRTVGSMNTEAFF
TGTGCCAGCAGTTTATCGAGGACAGTAGGATCCATGAACACTGAAGCTTTCTTT
>TRBJ2-5|once|TRBD1|TRBV5-1
CASSLAPSTGPQETQYF
TGCGCCAGCAGCTTGGCCCCCTCGACAGGGCCTCAAGAGACCCAGTACTTC
>TRBJ1-3|-|-|TRBV2
CASKAQGSGNTIYF
TGTGCCAGCAAGGCACAGGGCTCTGGAAACACCATATATTTT
>TRBJ2-5|once|-|TRBV5-4
CASSLAVQETQYF
TGTGCCAGCAGCTTGGCTGTACAAGAGACCCAGTACTTC
>TRBJ2-3|-|TRBD2|TRBV7-2
CASSLSGVSDTQYF
TGTGCCAGCAGCTTAAGCGGGGTCTCAGATACGCAGTATTTT
>TRBJ2-4|-|-|TRBV15
CATSRDGGSGNIQYF
TGTGCCACCAGCAGAGATGGGGGGAGTGGAAACATTCAGTACTTC
>TRBJ2-2|-|TRBD2|TRBV10-2
CATMRGLAGRSNTGELFF
TGCGCCACCATGAGAGGACTAGCGGGGCGATCGAACACCGGGGAGCTGTTTTTT
>TRBJ2-7|-|TRBD1|TRBV15
CATSRNRGRNYEQYF
TGTGCCACCAGCAGAAACAGGGGCCGAAACTACGAGCAGTACTTC
>TRBJ1-4|-|-|TRBV10-3
CAISEGATNEKLFF
TGTGCCATCAGTGAAGGGGCAACTAATGAAAAACTGTTTTTT
>TRBJ2-5|-|TRBD1|TRBV4-2
CASSHLVPGQDQETQYF
TGTGCCAGCAGCCATTTGGTCCCGGGACAGGACCAAGAGACCCAGTACTTC
>TRBJ1-4|-|TRBD1|TRBV7-9
CASSLIGQGATNEKLFF
TGTGCCAGCAGCTTAATTGGACAGGGGGCAACTAATGAAAAACTGTTTTTT
>TRBJ1-2|-|-|TRBV7-9
CASSLGSNGYTF
TGTGCCAGCAGCTTAGGGAGTAATGGCTACACCTTC
>TRBJ2-7|-|TRBD2|TRBV14
CASSPQIAGAYEQYF
TGTGCCAGCAGCCCCCAAATAGCGGGGGCGTACGAGCAGTACTTC
>TRBJ1-3|-|-|TRBV7-9
CASSAMGSISGNTIYF
TGTGCCAGCAGCGCTATGGGTAGCATCTCTGGAAACACCATATATTTT
>TRBJ2-7|-|TRBD2|TRBV11-3
CASSSGLAPYEQYF
TGTGCCAGCAGCTCGGGACTAGCGCCCTACGAGCAGTACTTC
>TRBJ1-2|-|-|TRBV6-1
CASSEAPAGGYTF
TGTGCCAGCAGTGAAGCGCCAGCGGGTGGCTACACCTTC
>TRBJ1-1|-|-|TRBV19
CASSIDAGEKFEAFF
TGTGCCAGTAGTATAGATGCGGGGGAAAAGTTTGAAGCTTTCTTT
>TRBJ2-7|-|TRBD2|TRBV29-1
CSTSSGGDYEQYF
TGCAGCACCTCTAGCGGGGGGGACTACGAGCAGTACTTC
>TRBJ2-5|-|TRBD2|TRBV29-1
CSVGLAQETQYF
TGCAGCGTTGGACTAGCGCAAGAGACCCAGTACTTC
>TRBJ1-5|-|-|TRBV19
CASRTTAHSNQPQHF
TGTGCCAGTAGAACGACAGCGCATAGCAATCAGCCCCAGCATTTT
>TRBJ1-2|once|-|TRBV3-1/TRBV3-2
CASSQTRGGGYGYTF
TGTGCCAGCAGCCAAACTCGAGGGGGGGGCTATGGCTACACCTTC
>TRBJ2-3|-|-|TRBV5-1
CASSPRTDTQYF
TGCGCCAGCAGCCCCCGGACAGATACGCAGTATTTT
>TRBJ2-4|once|-|TRBV6-4
CASSKGGTGIHPGAKNIQYF
TGTGCCAGCAGTAAGGGAGGGACAGGCATCCACCCTGGAGCCAAAAACATTCAGTACTTC
>TRBJ1-1|-|-|TRBV21-1
CASSKFGVPSPMNTEAFF
TGTGCCAGCAGCAAATTTGGTGTCCCGAGCCCCATGAACACTGAAGCTTTCTTT
>TRBJ1-5|-|-|TRBV11-2
CASSLVANQPQHF
TGTGCCAGCAGCTTAGTGGCCAATCAGCCCCAGCATTTT
>TRBJ2-1|-|TRBD1|TRBV2
CASNLGTGGAEEQFF
TGTGCCAGCAACCTCGGGACAGGGGGCGCGGAGGAGCAGTTCTTC
>TRBJ1-3|few|-|TRBV5-1
CASSLTPGHLSGNTIYF
TGCGCCAGCAGCTTGACCCCTGGACACCTCTCTGGAAACACCATATATTTT
>TRBJ1-1|-|-|TRBV15
CATSIGGWNTEAFF
TGTGCCACCAGCATTGGAGGGTGGAACACTGAAGCTTTCTTT